Presented here are 10 T cell receptor beta chains from one specimen sequenced in a study of blood T cells in healthy people across ages. The second PCR ran about 7 to 12 cycles with a sample-barcoded 5' primer and J-beta primers. One entry per CDR3 protein, called by TCRdb with MiXCR from the 5' RACE reads. This sample has about 1.4 million distinct CDR3 sequences, with around 55% found just once. Input material: blood. These TCRs come from a man between 18 and 35 years old in good health.

This chain links TRBV10-3 with TRBJ2-1; 7 bases fit TRBD2. V was pared by 2 bases and J by 7 bases, with 5 bases of the junction left unmatched. Germline V gives CDR1 ENHRY, CDR2 SYGVKD. The CDR3 extends over 14 amino acids. CDR3 nucleotides: TGTGCCATCAGTGAGGGGGAGGGCCTGAATGAGCAGTTCTTC. Residues: CAISEGEGLNEQFF.

The chain has TRBV10-3 and TRBJ2-4; D possibly corresponds to TRBD2 (6 bases). The germline CDR1 and CDR2 sequences are ENHRY and SYGVKD. V dropped 5 bases and J dropped 15 bases, with 26 bases sitting between them. This CDR3 contains 15 residues. CDR3 DNA sequence: TGTGCCATCAGTCCGGGTCAAGGAGGGCGAGAGACCCTGTACTTC. Amino acids: CAISPGQGGRETLYF.

The chain couples TRBV5-6 to TRBJ2-3, with unresolved D. With 4 bases removed from V and 0 bases from J, the gap between germline ends came to 12 bases. Germline loops: CDR1 SGHDT, CDR2 YYEEEE. The CDR3 contains 15 residues. CDR3 nucleotide sequence: TGTGCCAGCAGCCTGATGATTACTAGCACAGATACGCAGTATTTT. It yields the protein CASSLMITSTDTQYF.

The chain carries TRBV5-1 and TRBJ2-3; 7 bases line up with TRBD1. Germline V gives CDR1 SGHRS, CDR2 YFSETQ. Trimming took 0 bases from V and 3 from J; bases not matched to a gene: 10. CDR3 size: 17 residues. The CDR3 here is CASSLELGDRDTDTQYF. CDR3 sequence (DNA): TGCGCCAGCAGCTTGGAGCTGGGAGACAGGGATACAGATACGCAGTATTTT.

This clonotype appeared a few times. The chain uses TRBV10-3 and TRBJ2-1; 13 positions match TRBD2. From germline, CDR1 is ENHRY and CDR2 SYGVKD. Unmatched junction bases numbered 10, after V lost 10 bases and J lost 7 bases. This CDR3 comprises 15 residues. The chain's CDR3 is CANPGTSGIGNEQFF. CDR3 nucleotides: TGTGCCAATCCCGGGACTAGCGGGATAGGGAATGAGCAGTTCTTC.

This clonotype has only a few counts. J is TRBJ2-5 and V is TRBV4-1; 9 bases line up with TRBD2. The CDR3 runs to 16 residues. Germline V lookup: CDR1 MGHRA, CDR2 YSYEKL. The trim removed 1 base at V and 5 bases at J, leaving 8 bases unmatched. The CDR3 sequence is CASSQALRGGHETQYF. The CDR3 DNA sequence: TGCGCCAGCAGCCAAGCCCTGCGGGGGGGCCATGAGACCCAGTACTTC.

The chain combines TRBV6-1 with TRBJ2-4; perhaps TRBD1 as D (6 bases). With the DNA end fitting TRBJ2-7 better, the J assignment may be wrong. This CDR3 comprises 14 residues. CDR1 and CDR2 from the germline V gene are MNHNS and SASEGT. This CDR3 is CAGGTGRFFGEQYF. The CDR3 coding sequence is TGTGCCGGCGGCACAGGGCGATTTTTTGGCGAGCAGTACTTC.

This clonotype is a singleton in its sample. The V gene is TRBV18, the J gene TRBJ2-1; 7 nucleotides align to TRBD1. The junction had 7 bases not matched to a gene; V was cut back by 3 bases and J by 5 bases. This CDR3 is built from 15 residues. Germline V lookup: CDR1 KGHSH, CDR2 LQKENI. The CDR3 loop reads CASSPLGTADNEQFF. The CDR3 DNA reads as TGTGCCAGCTCACCCCTCGGGACAGCCGACAATGAGCAGTTCTTC.

The sample holds a few counts of this clonotype. V and J are TRBV25-1 and TRBJ1-2, with D maybe TRBD1 (5 bases). Trimming took 0 bases from V and 4 from J, leaving 9 bases between them. Germline V gene lookup returns CDR1 MGHDK and CDR2 SYGVNS. The CDR3 is 14 amino acids. CDR3 in DNA: TGTGCCAGCAGTGAATATGGGGACCGCTATGGCTACACCTTC. It yields the protein CASSEYGDRYGYTF.

A remark on this clonotype: A read error may be the cause here, since a much bigger clone is one base away. The CDR3 reads CAISRDSSYEQYF. The CDR3 DNA sequence: TGTGCCATCAGCCGGGACAGCTCCTACGAGCAGTACTTC. The chain combines TRBV10-3 with TRBJ2-7; 7 positions agree with TRBD1. The CDR3 consists of 13 residues. Germline trimming cut 6 bases from V and 0 bases from J; bases unmatched to any gene: 2. CDR1 is ENHRY and CDR2 is SYGVKD in the germline V gene.